Listed below are T cell receptor beta chains from one sample, sequenced in a study of ipilimumab plus nivolumab after autologous stem cell transplantation. Produced via immunoSEQ multiplex PCR; TCRdb's table is partial and in-frame only. Here the sample spans roughly 86,000 clones, 75% to 85% being singletons. Sequences were derived from PBMCs, sampled in a trial of ipilimumab plus nivolumab as post-transplant consolidation. The receptors originated from a male donor with diffuse large B-cell lymphoma. Each CDR3 is given with its conserved first and last residue. A D gene is named only where the DNA matches it firmly. Clone sizes are given selectively: once, few, many, or a class where the clone is expanded.

TRBJ1-5	-	TRBD1	TRBV4-1	CASSRSGTANQPQHF	TGCGCCAGCAGCCGGTCGGGGACAGCAAACCAGCCCCAGCATTTT
TRBJ1-3	-	-	TRBV6-5	CASSYNPSGNTIYF	TGTGCCAGCAGTTACAATCCGAGCGGAAACACCATATATTTT
TRBJ2-1	-	TRBD1	TRBV7-2	CASSPGQAHNEQFF	TGTGCCAGCAGCCCGGGACAGGCCCACAATGAGCAGTTCTTC
TRBJ2-3	-	-	TRBV20-1	CSAGDRDTQYF	TGCAGTGCAGGGGACCGAGATACGCAGTATTTT
TRBJ1-5	-	-	TRBV10-3	CAISESGPQGEQPQHF	TGTGCCATCAGTGAGTCGGGGCCACAGGGAGAGCAGCCCCAGCATTTT
TRBJ2-7	-	TRBD2	TRBV18	CASSQASGGPGQYF	TGTGCCAGCTCACAGGCCAGCGGGGGCCCAGGGCAGTACTTC
TRBJ1-5	-	-	TRBV6-5	CASSQSYQPQHF	TGTGCCAGCAGCCAAAGCTATCAGCCCCAGCATTTT
TRBJ2-5	-	-	TRBV10-3	CAISGVAQETQYF	TGTGCCATCAGTGGGGTTGCCCAAGAGACCCAGTACTTC
TRBJ1-1	-	TRBD1	TRBV28	CASRPGQGGMNTEAFF	TGTGCCAGCAGACCCGGACAGGGGGGTATGAACACTGAAGCTTTCTTT
TRBJ2-2	-	TRBD2	TRBV5-6	CASSFRRLAGALTGELFF	TGTGCCAGCAGCTTTCGAAGACTAGCGGGGGCCTTGACCGGGGAGCTGTTTTTT
TRBJ2-7	few	TRBD2	TRBV11-2	CASSRSTSGGSNYEQYF	TGTGCCAGCAGCCGTTCGACTAGCGGGGGGTCGAACTACGAGCAGTACTTC
TRBJ1-1	few	TRBD1	TRBV19	CASSLTGGSNTEAFF	TGTGCCAGTAGTTTGACAGGGGGCTCGAACACTGAAGCTTTCTTT
TRBJ1-1	-	TRBD1	TRBV19	CASRDRGNTFF	TGTGCCAGCCGGGACAGGGGAAATACTTTCTTT
TRBJ2-7	-	-	TRBV7-9	CASSFYGEQYF	TGTGCCAGCAGCTTCTATGGCGAGCAGTACTTC
TRBJ2-7	-	TRBD1	TRBV5-1	CASSPEGTAGEQYF	TGCGCCAGCAGCCCCGAAGGGACAGCTGGCGAGCAGTACTTC
TRBJ2-5	few	-	TRBV5-1	CASSAGLDQMDF	TGCGCCAGCAGCGCGGGATTGGACCAAATGGACTTC
TRBJ2-2	-	-	TRBV5-8	CASSLLARGGTGELFF	TGTGCCAGCAGCTTGCTTGCCAGGGGCGGGACCGGGGAGCTGTTTTTT
TRBJ2-3	once	TRBD2	TRBV6-6	CASTPALAGGPDTQYF	TGTGCCAGCACCCCCGCGCTAGCGGGGGGGCCAGATACGCAGTATTTT
TRBJ2-2	-	-	TRBV7-6	CAGSQGNTGELFF	TGTGCCGGGTCACAGGGGAACACCGGGGAGCTGTTTTTT
TRBJ2-1	-	-	TRBV20-1	CSARADDEQFF	TGCAGTGCTAGAGCGGATGATGAGCAGTTCTTC
TRBJ2-3	-	-	TRBV9	CASSLGTLDTQYF	TGTGCCAGCAGCCTGGGGACACTCGATACGCAGTATTTT
TRBJ2-6	few	-	TRBV19	CASSPEDSGANVLTF	TGTGCCAGTAGTCCAGAAGACTCTGGGGCCAACGTCCTGACTTTC
TRBJ2-5	-	-	TRBV5-8	CASSWGYGETQYF	TGTGCCAGCAGCTGGGGGTATGGAGAGACCCAGTACTTC
TRBJ2-1	-	-	TRBV5-1	CASSLEWGSNEQFF	TGCGCCAGCAGCTTGGAATGGGGGTCCAATGAGCAGTTCTTC
TRBJ1-2	-	-	TRBV5-4	CASSLGGEASNYGYTF	TGTGCCAGCAGCCTGGGAGGGGAGGCGTCTAACTATGGCTACACCTTC
TRBJ2-3	-	-	TRBV5-6	CASSFAQPTDTQYF	TGTGCCAGCAGCTTTGCACAGCCCACAGATACGCAGTATTTT
TRBJ1-2	-	-	TRBV6-6	CASKVGGTNYGYTF	TGTGCCAGCAAAGTAGGCGGGACAAACTATGGCTACACCTTC
TRBJ2-5	-	-	TRBV6-1	CASSDLGVGETQYF	TGTGCCAGCAGTGATCTGGGGGTAGGAGAGACCCAGTACTTC
TRBJ2-1	once	-	TRBV7-2	CASSEDSYNEQFF	TGTGCCAGCAGCGAAGACTCCTACAATGAGCAGTTCTTC
TRBJ1-2	once	-	TRBV6-1	CASSETVLGVGYTF	TGTGCCAGCAGTGAGACGGTTCTAGGGGTTGGCTACACCTTC
TRBJ1-1	-	TRBD1	TRBV9	CASSVMTGGVTEAFF	TGTGCCAGCAGCGTGATGACAGGGGGGGTTACTGAAGCTTTCTTT
TRBJ2-5	-	-	TRBV7-7	CASSLKGETQYF	TGTGCCAGCAGCTTAAAGGGGGAGACCCAGTACTTC
TRBJ2-3	-	TRBD2	TRBV4-1	CASSQDHSGGALNTQYF	TGCGCCAGCAGCCAAGACCATAGCGGGGGGGCGCTAAATACGCAGTATTTT
TRBJ2-7	-	-	TRBV7-9	CASSLGVWTAAYEQYF	TGTGCCAGCAGCTTAGGGGTTTGGACAGCCGCCTACGAGCAGTACTTC
TRBJ2-3	-	TRBD2	TRBV13	CASSQGGIAGVYPDTQYF	TGTGCCAGCAGCCAGGGGGGCATAGCGGGGGTTTACCCCGATACGCAGTATTTT
TRBJ1-4	-	TRBD1	TRBV30	CAWRPRGRSEKLFF	TGTGCCTGGAGACCCAGGGGGCGCAGTGAAAAACTGTTTTTT
TRBJ1-2	-	-	TRBV5-4	CASSPDRVGGYTF	TGTGCCAGCAGTCCGGACCGGGTAGGGGGCTACACCTTC
TRBJ2-7	-	-	TRBV5-4	CASSFRTGTYEQYF	TGTGCCAGCAGCTTCAGAACCGGGACCTACGAGCAGTACTTC
TRBJ2-1	-	-	TRBV7-2	CASSLTLNEQFF	TGTGCCAGCAGCTTGACTCTCAATGAGCAGTTCTTC
TRBJ1-1	-	-	TRBV18	CASSQTTELNTEAFF	TGTGCCAGCTCCCAAACGACAGAATTGAACACTGAAGCTTTCTTT
TRBJ1-4	-	TRBD1	TRBV29-1	CSVRDRNEKLFF	TGCAGCGTCCGGGACAGGAATGAAAAACTGTTTTTT
TRBJ2-5	-	-	TRBV18	CASSPLTRETQYF	TGTGCCAGCTCACCACTCACCCGGGAGACCCAGTACTTC
TRBJ1-1	-	-	TRBV9	CASSVDVNTEAFF	TGTGCCAGCAGCGTAGATGTGAACACTGAAGCTTTCTTT
TRBJ2-3	-	TRBD1	TRBV19	CASSYNLQGDTQYF	TGTGCCAGTAGTTACAACTTACAGGGGGATACGCAGTATTTT
TRBJ2-7	-	-	TRBV18	CASSPLGSSYEQYF	TGTGCCAGCTCACCGCTGGGAAGCTCCTACGAGCAGTACTTC
TRBJ2-3	-	-	TRBV5-1	CASSPQAGAGDTQYF	TGCGCCAGCAGCCCACAGGCGGGGGCAGGGGATACGCAGTATTTT
TRBJ1-2	-	-	TRBV4-2	CASSQDYSSGVGYGYTF	TGTGCCAGCAGCCAAGATTACTCGTCAGGGGTTGGCTATGGCTACACCTTC
TRBJ1-5	once	-	TRBV6-5	CASSYDSNQPQHF	TGTGCCAGCAGTTACGATAGCAATCAGCCCCAGCATTTT